This TCR beta chain was profiled in a study of cytomegalovirus exposure and HLA in healthy donors (dated by TCRdb to the late 2010s). In terms of the full investigation: According to a later analysis, one platform produced both the 100 to 150 validation repertoires and the 670 or so repertoires of the first cohort. The study aimed to test whether signatures of past pathogen exposure could be identified by cataloging public T cell receptors. In addition to the first cohort of approximately 650 subjects, a separate validation cohort of approximately 110 different subjects was used. To predict cytomegalovirus infection status, the study brought together high-throughput TCR immunosequencing, statistical association of individual TCRs with disease status, and machine learning.

Inclusive of the bounding cysteine and phenylalanine, the CDR3 is 16 residues long. Just the 48-base CDR3 DNA is kept, in frame starting at base 1. The junction shows trimming of 3 bases on V and 4 bases on J, plus 18 bases between the germline ends. The germline V gene sets CDR1 to MDHEN and CDR2 to SYDVKM. Notes on this clone: The target of this receptor is not known. There are no base qualities to consult, and no much larger clone falls within one base.

The library came from the immunoSEQ multiplex PCR assay. As for how the authors treated the data: To diagnose cytomegalovirus status from the catalog of TCR beta chain sequences, a statistical classification framework was built. TCRdb stores this immuneACCESS table with in-frame sequences only. Part of the clones is absent; in the studies checked, under half of the shortfall reflects unresolved V genes, and no reason is known for the rest. Clone size and the V and J calls come from that table; the DNA yielded D and trimming. Counted in this sample were about 60,000 clones; 96% of them appeared once. 0.7% to 0.95% of the sample rests with the top ten. Separate from the approximately 700-subject first cohort, the validation cohort of roughly 120 subjects was the group to which the donors belonged. What the study reported, not specific to this receptor: In vitro tests confirmed that a few of the cytomegalovirus-associated TCR beta chains recognize cytomegalovirus antigens. All 120 or so repertoires were used to score co-occurrence in the validation cohort in a later analysis, because that analysis had no HLA typing for the cohort. The authors suggested that the approach could potentially be extended to other disease states and immunological phenotypes. A total of 150 to 200 TCR beta chains were listed by the study as associated with cytomegalovirus. In a later analysis, TCRs clustered in the first cohort were found to also tend to co-occur in the 130 or so validation repertoires, with roughly 93% of cluster scores above 0. While some public TCRs were present in many individuals, most TCR sequences turned up only very rarely across donors. The classifier was reported to diagnose cytomegalovirus status with high specificity and sensitivity in both the original cohort and the validation cohort.

This clonotype was sampled from a young man in good health and CMV-seronegative. This chain is built from TRBV28 and TRBJ1-2; TRBD1 is perhaps the D gene, given 5 matching bases. Sequencing input: PBMCs. The CDR3 reads CASSFSTGVGGYGYTF. The DNA reads as follows: TGTGCCAGCAGTTTTAGTACGGGTGTCGGGGGCTATGGCTACACCTTC.